The 21 T cell receptor beta chains reported below all come from one sample, sequenced in a study of molecular identifiers for immune sequencing clone quantification. TCRdb processed the PCR reads anew with MiXCR; each CDR3 protein has one entry. The sample holds 90,000 or so distinct CDR3 sequences; around 23% are singletons and the top ten take approximately 1.1%. The sample comprised naive CD8+ T cells from blood, with Jurkat cell RNA spiked in. Subset indicated: FACS-sorted CD8+CD4-CCR7+CD45RA+ naive T cells. These receptors all come from a human donor in good health. Some libraries in this study had Jurkat cell RNA spiked in.

This clonotype was observed many times. The chain couples TRBV7-9 to TRBJ1-4; unclear D gene. The CDR3 extends over 13 amino acids. CDR1 SEHNR and CDR2 FQNEAQ come from the germline V gene (reference sequence). Trimming removed 8 bases from V and 0 bases from J, with 7 bases in between. The CDR3 DNA is TGTGCCAGCCCACACACAACTAATGAAAAACTGTTTTTT. It encodes CASPHTTNEKLFF. Full variable domain (missing parts from reference TRBV7-9 and TRBJ1-4): DTGVSQNPRHKITKRGQNVTFRCDPISEHNRLYWYRQTLGQGPEFLTYFQNEAQLEKSRLLSDRFSAERPKGSFSTLEIQRTEQGDSAMYLCASPHTTNEKLFFGSGTQLSVL.

Concerning this clonotype itself: This could be a read error, since a much larger clone is one nucleotide away. In this CDR3 the conserved last residue, phenylalanine or tryptophan, is missing, so a read error is likely. The V call is TRBV20-1, the J call TRBJ2-7; 9 bases line up with TRBD2. The length of the CDR3 is 15 residues. The germline CDR1 and CDR2 sequences are DFQATT and SNEGSKA (reference sequence). J gave up 3 bases and V 0 bases, and 6 bases lay outside the gene matches. CDR3 nucleotides: TGCAGTGCTAGAGATCGGGGACTAGCTGGCTACGAGCAGTACTGC. Protein product: CSARDRGLAGYEQYC.

Regarding this clonotype: This may be a read error, as it is one base from a much larger clone. The chain couples TRBV6-6 to TRBJ1-5, with D maybe TRBD1 (6 bases). V was shortened by 4 bases and J by 4 bases, with 17 bases between the two germline ends. Germline V gives CDR1 MNHNY, CDR2 SVGAGI (reference sequence). This CDR3 has 16 amino acids. CDR3: CASSWDNHLANQPQHF. The CDR3 DNA sequence: TGTGCCAGCAGTTGGGACAATCATCTAGCAAATCAGCCCCAGCATTTT.

Notes on this clonotype: A much larger clone lies a single base off, so this may be a read error. The chain has TRBV27 and TRBJ1-1; D is unresolved. Germline lookup yields CDR1 MNHEY and CDR2 SMNVEV (reference sequence). The CDR3 is made up of 11 amino acids. CDR3 sequence reads: CASSTHTEALF. The CDR3 DNA is TGTGCCAGCAGTACCCACACTGAAGCTCTCTTT.

Details on this clonotype: Given a much more abundant clone one base away, this may be a read error. The rearrangement uses TRBV4-2 and TRBJ2-7; D is perhaps TRBD1 or TRBD2 (5 bases each). Trimming pared 0 bases from V and 8 bases from J, leaving 23 bases between. Per the germline V gene, CDR1 is LGHNA and CDR2 is YNFKEQ. CDR3 length: 17 amino acids. CDR3 loop: CASSQDRPPDGTSKQYF. CDR3 in DNA: TGTGCCAGCAGCCAAGATCGTCCCCCGGACGGGACCTCCAAGCAGTACTTC.

This clonotype has at least ten counts. This CDR3 is CASSWGGGLAVSEQFF. The CDR3 region has the DNA TGTGCCAGCAGCTGGGGAGGGGGACTAGCGGTCTCTGAGCAGTTCTTC. This chain links TRBV7-3 with TRBJ2-1, with 11 bases fitting TRBD2. Germline CDR1 SGHTA, CDR2 FQGTGA. The CDR3 consists of 16 residues. Trimming cost V 4 bases and J 9 bases; bases outside gene matches: 11. Supplemented by reference TRBV7-3 and TRBJ2-1, the full variable domain reads GAGVSQTPSNKVTEKGKYVELRCDPISGHTALYWYRQSLGQGPEFLIYFQGTGAADDSGLPNDRFFAVRPEGSVSTLKIQRTERGDSAVYLCASSWGGGLAVSEQFFGPGTRLTVL.

This clonotype was observed many times. The gene calls are TRBV27 and TRBJ1-5; D not resolved. The CDR3 runs 14 residues. Germline V gene lookup returns CDR1 MNHEY and CDR2 SMNVEV (reference sequence). Trimming removed 6 bases from V and 3 bases from J, with 12 bases in between. The CDR3 nucleotides are TGTGCCAGCAGCCGATTCGACAACAATCAGCCCCAGCATTTT. This encodes CASSRFDNNQPQHF.

This clonotype has ten or more counts. The chain combines TRBV3-1 with TRBJ1-3; D gene uncertain. Trimming cost V 1 base and J 4 bases, with 5 bases left between them. This CDR3 is built from 13 residues. Germline V gene lookup returns CDR1 LGHDT and CDR2 YNNKEL (reference sequence). As DNA, the CDR3 is TGTGCCAGCAGCCAAGTTGAGGGAAACACCATATATTTT. It specifies CASSQVEGNTIYF.

This clonotype turned up a few times. The chain has TRBV7-8 and TRBJ2-3, with TRBD1 as a possible D gene (6 bases). The CDR3 consists of 17 residues. Germline values: CDR1 SGHVS, CDR2 FQNEAQ. V dropped 0 bases and J dropped 6 bases, with 19 bases sitting between them. The DNA for the CDR3 is TGTGCCAGCAGCTTAGCGTGGCAGGGGACGTTGGGGGATACGCAGTATTTT. Translating it yields CASSLAWQGTLGDTQYF.

The sample holds many counts of this clonotype. The chain couples TRBV12-3 or TRBV12-4 to TRBJ2-5; D is perhaps TRBD2 (5 bases). With 3 bases removed from V and 3 bases from J, the gap between germline ends came to 14 bases. This CDR3 is 15 amino acids long. This CDR3 is CASSFGPQEEETQYF. CDR3 nucleotides: TGTGCCAGCAGTTTCGGGCCCCAGGAGGAAGAGACCCAGTACTTC.

This clonotype was seen at least ten times. This chain links TRBV27 with TRBJ2-7; D is undetermined. Germline V CDR1 and CDR2: MNHEY, SMNVEV (reference sequence). V shed 2 bases and J shed 5 bases, with 13 bases lying between them. This CDR3 has 14 residues. Here the CDR3 reads CASSLTPGFNEQYF. In DNA form, the CDR3 reads TGTGCCAGCAGTTTAACCCCGGGTTTCAACGAGCAGTACTTC.

This clonotype was detected many times. This chain joins TRBV18 and TRBJ2-3, with 11 bases lining up with TRBD2. CDR3 size: 18 residues. V lost 5 bases and J lost 2; bases outside the gene matches: 12. Germline values: CDR1 KGHSH, CDR2 LQKENI. The CDR3 region has the DNA TGTGCCAGCTCAGCCGGGACTAGCGGAACTCTCCACACAGATACGCAGTATTTT. It encodes CASSAGTSGTLHTDTQYF.

The rearrangement uses TRBV3-1 and TRBJ2-7; D gene ambiguous. The CDR3 contains 16 residues. Germline CDR1 reads LGHDT; CDR2 reads YNNKEL (reference sequence). Between the trimmed V and J ends, which lost 0 bases and 0 bases, there was a span of 12 bases. DNA of the CDR3: TGTGCCAGCAGCCAAGAGGTAGGGATGTCCTCCTACGAGCAGTACTTC. It codes for CASSQEVGMSSYEQYF.

The rearrangement joins TRBV7-9 to TRBJ2-2; no definite D call. The length of the CDR3 is 10 residues. The V and J ends lost 9 bases and 7 bases respectively, with 6 bases between them. Germline V gene sequence: CDR1 SEHNR, CDR2 FQNEAQ (reference sequence). CDR3 nucleotide sequence: TGTGCCAGTGGTTTCGGGGAGCTGTTTTTT. Its protein is CASGFGELFF.

The CDR3 nucleotides are TGTGCCAGCAGTTTGAGGGGGGGAAGCAATCAGCCCCAGCATTTT. It codes for CASSLRGGSNQPQHF. This chain uses TRBV12-3 or TRBV12-4 with TRBJ1-5; perhaps TRBD1 as D (6 bases). The CDR3 contains 15 residues. V gave up 3 bases and J gave up 1 base, with 10 bases separating them.

V is TRBV28 and J is TRBJ2-1, with TRBD2 matching over 14 bases. Germline CDR1 reads MDHEN; CDR2 reads SYDVKM. V dropped 4 bases and J dropped 9; count of bases not matched to a gene: 5. CDR3 size: 15 residues. In nucleotides, the CDR3 is TGTGCCAGCAGTTCGGGACTAGCGGGAGACCGTGAGCAGTTCTTC. It codes for CASSSGLAGDREQFF. The full variable domain, completed using reference TRBV28 and TRBJ2-1, is DVKVTQSSRYLVKRTGEKVFLECVQDMDHENMFWYRQDPGLGLRLIYFSYDVKMKEKGDIPEGYSVSREKKERFSLILESASTNQTSMYLCASSSGLAGDREQFFGPGTRLTVL.

This clonotype was recorded a few times. The chain is built from TRBV4-3 and TRBJ2-2, with 9 bases matching TRBD1. The germline V gene encodes CDR1 LGHNA and CDR2 YSLEER. The J segment lost 5 bases and the V segment lost 0 bases, leaving 7 bases of the junction unmatched. The CDR3 is made up of 17 amino acids. DNA for the CDR3: TGCGCCAGCAGCCAAGATCTGGGACAGGGTCATACCGGGGAGCTGTTTTTT. Translation gives CASSQDLGQGHTGELFF.

Ten or more counts support this clonotype. The CDR3 DNA reads as TGTGCCAGCAGTTTATCGGCCGGAGGCACAGATACGCAGTATTTT. It is translated as CASSLSAGGTDTQYF. The chain recombines TRBV27 with TRBJ2-3; D is ambiguous. This CDR3 is built from 15 residues. Germline V gene data show CDR1 as MNHEY and CDR2 as SMNVEV (reference sequence). V shed 0 bases and J shed 1 base, with 8 bases lying between them.

The chain carries TRBV29-1 and TRBJ2-7; D gene unclear. Deletions cut 4 bases from V and 3 bases from J, with 13 bases between. The length of the CDR3 is 13 residues. Germline V lookup: CDR1 SQVTM, CDR2 ANQGSEA. This chain's CDR3 is CSVVLVGYYEQYF. The CDR3 region has the DNA TGCAGCGTTGTCCTAGTCGGTTACTACGAGCAGTACTTC.

This sequence joins TRBV6-5 and TRBJ2-2, with a tentative D call TRBD1 (5 bases). V gave up 2 bases and J gave up 5 bases, with 9 bases separating them. Germline-derived CDR1 and CDR2 are MNHEY and SVGAGI. CDR3 length: 14 residues. DNA of the CDR3: TGTGCCAGCAGTTACCCGACAGAAACCGGGGAGCTGTTTTTT. It is translated as CASSYPTETGELFF.

This clonotype was recorded many times. The V gene is TRBV28, the J gene TRBJ2-7, with TRBD1 as a possible D gene (6 bases). This CDR3 contains 14 residues. Germline V lookup: CDR1 MDHEN, CDR2 SYDVKM. V lost 6 bases and J lost 9, with 21 bases in between. CDR3 sequence (DNA): TGTGCCAGCAGCTATAGAAATAACAGGGCCGGGCAGTACTTC. This sequence encodes CASSYRNNRAGQYF.